The 20 T cell receptor beta chains in this list originate from one sample, sequenced in a study of early T cells in non-severe SARS-CoV-2 infection. TCRdb independently ran MiXCR on the 5' RACE reads; one entry per CDR3 protein. Altogether about 77,000 distinct CDR3 sequences are present, about a sixth being singletons, with the ten largest covering 2.5% to 3%. Source material: whole blood. These TCRs come from an adult who was a healthcare worker with PCR-confirmed SARS-CoV-2 infection or an uninfected control (not recorded which).

The chain couples TRBV6-5 to TRBJ1-2; D unclear. Germline CDR1 reads MNHEY; CDR2 reads SVGAGI. This CDR3 is built from 13 residues. V was cut by 2 bases and J by 0 bases, with 4 bases left in between. The CDR3 coding sequence is TGTGCCAGCAGTTACGTGGCTAACTATGGCTACACCTTC. Residues: CASSYVANYGYTF.

In its sample, this clonotype was seen a few times. The J gene is TRBJ2-7, the V gene TRBV5-1, with D possibly being TRBD2 (5 bases). V was shortened by 0 bases and J by 4 bases, with 14 bases between the two germline ends. Germline CDR1 SGHRS, CDR2 YFSETQ. The CDR3 sequence is 15 residues long. This CDR3 is CASSLAGFGDYEQYF. CDR3 DNA: TGCGCCAGCAGCTTGGCTGGTTTCGGGGATTACGAGCAGTACTTC.

This clonotype showed up many times. The V call is TRBV6-6, the J call TRBJ1-2; unclear D gene. CDR1 and CDR2 from the germline V gene are MNHNY and SVGAGI (reference sequence). The V end was cut by 6 bases, the J end by 7 bases, with 18 bases between. This CDR3 comprises 14 residues. CDR3 bases: TGTGCCAGCAGCCCAGCCGGGGTAAAGGGTGGCTACACCTTC. Encoded protein: CASSPAGVKGGYTF.

This clonotype was counted a few times. The chain uses TRBV11-3 and TRBJ2-7; 11 bases fit TRBD2. With 3 bases clipped from V and 7 bases from J, the junction kept 5 bases outside the gene matches. CDR1 is SGHNT, CDR2 YENEEA, per germline. The CDR3 sequence is 14 residues long. The CDR3 here is CASSFSGGAVEQYF. The CDR3 bases are TGTGCCAGCAGCTTTAGCGGGGGGGCGGTGGAGCAGTACTTC.

This clonotype was seen ten or more times. J is TRBJ1-1 and V is TRBV12-3 or TRBV12-4; 11 nucleotides agree with TRBD1. The junction had 5 bases not matched to a gene; V was cut back by 5 bases and J by 6 bases. This CDR3 comprises 14 residues. CDR3 region: CASSPPGQGAEAFF. The CDR3 bases are TGTGCCAGCAGTCCACCGGGACAGGGGGCTGAAGCTTTCTTT.

The chain employs TRBV3-1 and TRBJ1-1; D is unclear. Per the germline V gene, CDR1 is LGHDT and CDR2 is YNNKEL (reference sequence). V gave up 4 bases and J gave up 4 bases, with 16 bases separating them. This CDR3 region has 15 residues. The CDR3 region is CASSPLTGSGTEAFF. DNA of the CDR3: TGTGCCAGCAGCCCGCTGACGGGGTCTGGCACTGAAGCTTTCTTT.

This chain joins TRBV11-2 and TRBJ2-7; D is unclear. CDR1 and CDR2 from the germline V gene are SGHAT and FQNNGV. The V and J ends lost 1 base and 2 bases respectively, with 12 bases between them. CDR3 size: 15 residues. CDR3 residues: CASSLVPAITYEQYF. The CDR3 DNA reads as TGTGCCAGCAGCTTAGTGCCAGCGATAACCTACGAGCAGTACTTC.

Many counts were recorded for this clonotype. The chain links TRBV28 to TRBJ1-2; 8 bases agree with TRBD1. CDR1 and CDR2 (germline): MDHEN, SYDVKM. This CDR3 contains 15 residues. V was clipped by 5 bases and J by 5 bases; unmatched bases: 10. The chain's CDR3 is CASSPPPGGGYGYTF. The CDR3 DNA is TGTGCCAGCAGTCCTCCCCCAGGGGGCGGGTATGGCTACACCTTC.

This chain joins TRBV5-1 and TRBJ2-7, with TRBD1 identical over 7 bases. V was clipped by 0 bases and J by 5 bases; unmatched bases: 8. From germline, CDR1 is SGHRS and CDR2 YFSETQ. There are 15 residues in the CDR3. CDR3 coding DNA: TGCGCCAGCAGCTTGGCCCAGGGGGTAAGCGACGAGCAGTACTTC. It encodes CASSLAQGVSDEQYF.

The genes are TRBV4-2 and TRBJ1-1; D perhaps matches TRBD1 (6 bases). Deletions cut 1 base from V and 3 bases from J, with 18 bases between. CDR3 length: 17 amino acids. Germline V gene lookup returns CDR1 LGHNA and CDR2 YNFKEQ. For the CDR3, the DNA is TGTGCCAGCAGCCAAGTATCACAGGGTGGCTCGGACACTGAAGCTTTCTTT. Protein sequence: CASSQVSQGGSDTEAFF.

In its sample, this clonotype was seen a few times. The rearrangement uses TRBV19 and TRBJ2-4; D gene ambiguous. Trimming stripped 6 bases from V and 1 base from J, with 10 bases between. Per germline, CDR1 LNHDA and CDR2 SQIVND (reference sequence). The CDR3 is 14 amino acids. The CDR3 protein is CASRSAEAKNIQYF. CDR3 in DNA: TGTGCCAGTAGGTCAGCAGAGGCCAAAAACATTCAGTACTTC.

This sequence joins TRBV5-5 and TRBJ2-1, with a possible D match to TRBD1 (5 bases). The CDR3 contains 15 residues. Germline V gene data show CDR1 as SGHKS and CDR2 as YYEKEE (reference sequence). V was pared by 2 bases and J by 7 bases, with 16 bases between. CDR3 coding DNA: TGTGCCAGCAGCTTCAGGGTAGCTAGTGAGAATGAGCAGTTCTTC. This encodes CASSFRVASENEQFF.

J is TRBJ1-3 and V is TRBV20-1; the D gene is possibly TRBD1 (6 bases). Trimming stripped 2 bases from V and 2 bases from J, with 10 bases between. Germline V gene data show CDR1 as DFQATT and CDR2 as SNEGSKA (reference sequence). The CDR3 covers 14 residues. CDR3 loop: CSARWGPAGNTIYF. The CDR3 nucleotides read TGCAGTGCTAGATGGGGGCCCGCTGGAAACACCATATATTTT.

This clonotype came up a few times. The chain couples TRBV2 to TRBJ2-5; 14 bases align to TRBD2. The V and J ends lost 4 bases and 5 bases, in that order; junction bases with no gene match: 0. Germline V lookup: CDR1 SNHLY, CDR2 FYNNEI. The CDR3 covers 14 residues. CDR3 sequence reads: CASSGLAGGETQYF. The CDR3 coding sequence is TGTGCCAGCAGTGGACTAGCGGGAGGGGAGACCCAGTACTTC.

The chain employs TRBV5-1 and TRBJ2-2; 7 bases are shared with TRBD1. The CDR3 runs to 16 residues. The V gene end was trimmed by 2 bases and the J gene end by 1 base; junction bases not matched to a gene: 5. The germline gives CDR1 SGHRS, CDR2 YFSETQ. CDR3 loop: CASSFGDSLNTGELFF. The CDR3 nucleotides read TGCGCCAGCAGCTTTGGGGACAGCCTGAACACCGGGGAGCTGTTTTTT.

This clonotype was observed a handful of times. This chain connects TRBV5-4 to TRBJ1-4; 7 nucleotides line up with TRBD1. This CDR3 spans 15 amino acids. Unmatched junction bases numbered 9, after V lost 3 bases and J lost 7 bases. Germline V gene data show CDR1 as SGHNT and CDR2 as YYREEE (reference sequence). The CDR3 loop is CASSSEQGTLEKLFF. The CDR3 coding sequence is TGTGCCAGCAGCTCGGAACAGGGGACCCTTGAAAAACTGTTTTTT.

The chain has TRBV28 and TRBJ1-1; 7 nucleotides match TRBD1. V dropped 9 bases and J dropped 1; count of bases not matched to a gene: 11. This CDR3 is built from 15 residues. Germline CDR1 is MDHEN and CDR2 is SYDVKM. The CDR3 sequence is CASSTGQPANTEAFF. CDR3 bases: TGTGCCAGTTCGACGGGACAGCCAGCGAACACTGAAGCTTTCTTT.

The J gene is TRBJ2-3, the V gene TRBV14; 10 bases are shared with TRBD2. The V gene end was trimmed by 0 bases and the J gene end by 6 bases; junction bases not matched to a gene: 6. Germline loops: CDR1 SGHDN, CDR2 FVKESK. The CDR3 consists of 16 residues. CDR3 sequence reads: CASSQELLAGYDTQYF. The CDR3 coding sequence is TGTGCCAGCAGCCAAGAACTACTAGCGGGGTATGATACGCAGTATTTT.

CDR3: CSVPDRAGYGYTF. CDR3 bases: TGCAGCGTTCCCGACAGGGCCGGCTATGGCTACACCTTC. The V and J genes are TRBV29-1 and TRBJ1-2; 7 bases map to TRBD1. The V segment lost 5 bases and the J segment 4 bases; nucleotides outside the gene matches: 7. CDR3 size: 13 residues. The V gene's germline CDR1 is SQVTM and CDR2 ANQGSEA.

This clonotype was counted ten times or more. The genes are TRBV11-1 and TRBJ1-1; D gene ambiguous. The germline CDR1 and CDR2 sequences are SGHAT and FQDESV (reference sequence). The CDR3 extends over 12 amino acids. Trimming pared 4 bases from V and 3 bases from J, leaving 6 bases between. Written as DNA, the CDR3 is TGTGCCAGCAGCTCCTTGGACACTGAAGCTTTCTTT. Translated: CASSSLDTEAFF.